This T cell receptor beta chain was profiled in a study of cytomegalovirus exposure and HLA in healthy donors. Study-level results: About 87% or about 30% of the time was how often most TCR beta V segments were productive, according to an earlier analysis. Specific recognition of CMV antigens was confirmed in vitro for a few chains (all CMV-associated). An Asian-associated ancestry cluster reportedly showed fewer N-insertions than the roughly 670-donor mean in a later analysis.

The study ran its PCR with 60 Vbeta and 13 Jbeta primers. Assay: immunoSEQ multiplex PCR; the TCRdb copy retains only in-frame clones and omits some. Of about 180,000 clones in the sample, about 82% were seen once. V was pared by 2 bases and J by 8 bases, with 9 bases between. The germline gives CDR1 SGHTA, CDR2 FQGNSA. This CDR3 has 12 amino acids. On this clone itself: Its antigen is undetermined.

The chain has TRBV7-2 and TRBJ1-1; D gene unclear. The sequenced sample was PBMCs. This TCR was recovered from a woman aged 25 to 39 in good health and CMV-seronegative. The CDR3 DNA is TGTGCCAGCAGCTTATCGGGTCCCGAAGCTTTCTTT. This gives the protein CASSLSGPEAFF. Supplemented by reference TRBV7-2 and TRBJ1-1, the full variable domain reads GAGVSQSPSNKVTEKGKDVELRCDPISGHTALYWYRQSLGQGLEFLIYFQGNSAPDKSGLPSDRFSAERTGGSVSTLTIQRTQQEDSAVYLCASSLSGPEAFFGQGTRLTVV.